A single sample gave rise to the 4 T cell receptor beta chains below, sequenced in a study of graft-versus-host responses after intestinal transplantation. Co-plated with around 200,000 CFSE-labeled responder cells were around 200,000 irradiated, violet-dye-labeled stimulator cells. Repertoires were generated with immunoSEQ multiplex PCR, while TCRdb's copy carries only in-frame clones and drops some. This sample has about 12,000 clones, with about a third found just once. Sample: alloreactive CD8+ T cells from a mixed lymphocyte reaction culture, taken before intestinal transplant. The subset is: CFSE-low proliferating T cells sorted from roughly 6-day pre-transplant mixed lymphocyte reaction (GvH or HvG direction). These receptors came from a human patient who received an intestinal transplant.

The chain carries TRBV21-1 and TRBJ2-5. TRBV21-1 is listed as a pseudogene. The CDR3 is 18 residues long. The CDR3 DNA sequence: TGTGCCAGCAGCAAAGAGGGAGAACGAGGGGTATTCCAAGAGACCCAGTACTTC. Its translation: CASSKEGERGVFQETQYF.

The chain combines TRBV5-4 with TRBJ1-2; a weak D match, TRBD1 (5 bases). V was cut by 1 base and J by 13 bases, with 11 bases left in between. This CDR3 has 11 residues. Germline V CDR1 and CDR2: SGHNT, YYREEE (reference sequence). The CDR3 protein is CASSLKGIRTF. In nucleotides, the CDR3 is TGTGCCAGCAGCTTGAAGGGGATTCGCACCTTC.

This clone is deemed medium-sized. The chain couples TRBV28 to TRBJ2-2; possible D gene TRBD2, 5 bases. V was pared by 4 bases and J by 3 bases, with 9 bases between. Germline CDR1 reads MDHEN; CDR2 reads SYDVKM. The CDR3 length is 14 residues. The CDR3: CASSSLAYTGELFF. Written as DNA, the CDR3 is TGTGCCAGCAGTTCTCTAGCATACACCGGGGAGCTGTTTTTT.

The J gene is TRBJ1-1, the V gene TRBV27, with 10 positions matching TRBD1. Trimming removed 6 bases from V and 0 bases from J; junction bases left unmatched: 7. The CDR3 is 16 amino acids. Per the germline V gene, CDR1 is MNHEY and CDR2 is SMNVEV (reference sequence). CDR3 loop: CASRHFDRGLNTEAFF. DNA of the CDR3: TGTGCCAGCAGACATTTTGACAGGGGGCTGAACACTGAAGCTTTCTTT.